This T cell receptor beta chain appears in the sequencing data of a study of blood T cell repertoires in COVID-19. Looking at the study overall: Donors in the United States, Italy and Spain gave samples during acute or convalescent COVID-19. From T cells, B-cell-depleted T cells, or PBMCs came the material, which was cDNA or gDNA.

J was trimmed by 7 bases and V by 3 bases; bases with no gene match: 18. There are 19 residues in the CDR3. CDR1 is LNHNV and CDR2 is YYDKDF in the germline V gene (reference sequence). Authors' analysis steps: From reference gene primer amplification, estimates of nucleated cell counts were derived. The protocol was immunoSEQ multiplex PCR, while the TCRdb copy is restricted to in-frame clones and leaves out a portion. The V and J calls and clone size are taken from that table; D and trimming were inferred from the DNA. Here the sample spans about 250,000 clones, 70% to 90% being singletons. This TCR came from a man between 18 and 35 years old with active or convalescent COVID-19. The chain carries TRBV15 and TRBJ1-5, with TRBD1 matching 10 bases. What was sequenced was peripheral blood. CDR3 DNA sequence: TGTGCCACCAGCAGTGTCTCCCCTGCGGGACAGGGGAGAGGACAGCCCCAGCATTTT. Protein: CATSSVSPAGQGRGQPQHF.